This record concerns one T cell receptor beta chain sequence. What antigen it recognizes has not been identified. No per-base quality is available; no much larger clone lies one base away. The immunoSEQ Assay, a bias-controlled multiplex PCR, was used to amplify TCRbeta CDR3 regions from genomic DNA. From the authors' description of their analysis: The number of nucleated cells in each sample was estimated from the amplification of reference gene primers within the assay. Sequence reads were collapsed and filtered to measure the absolute abundance of every unique TCRbeta CDR3 rearrangement. For each sample, productive Simpson clonality was calculated as the square root of Simpson's diversity index across productive rearrangements. TCRdb limited this immuneACCESS table to in-frame rearrangements with V and J called. A share of clones is missing; checked studies link under half to unresolved V genes, and the rest is unexplained. The V and J calls and clone size were taken over from that table, and D and trimming were inferred from the DNA. The sample contains tens of thousands of clones, 70% to 90% of them found a single time. The top ten clones comprise 15% to 20% of the sample.

The entry originates in a study of blood T cell repertoires in COVID-19 (dated by TCRdb to 2020 to 2022). Study-level background: Samples covering the acute and convalescent phases of COVID-19 were provided by collaborators in the United States, Italy and Spain. Where available, HLA class I and class II types were taken from metadata supplied by the sample provider and were not determined by assay-based typing. The samples were drawn from two sources: the first 160 participants of the ongoing ImmuneRACE study, and 1,000 to 1,500 subjects contributed by 6 global collaborators. Deeply sampled blood TCRbeta repertoires from subjects exposed to, actively infected with, or recovered from COVID-19 were included in the dataset. A de-identified subject ID, COVID-19 status, age in years and sex were almost always included in the sample metadata. A freely available public database, intended as a resource for researchers studying the immune response to SARS-CoV-2, is where the repertoires were released. The prospective study material was composed of cDNA or gDNA derived from T cells, B-cell-depleted T cells, or PBMCs.

The collaborating institutions used their own protocols to collect whole blood in K2EDTA tubes. For TCRbeta analysis, collaborators shipped samples as frozen whole blood, isolated PBMCs, or DNA extracted from either of those sample types. What the authors observed across the whole study: How much clinical and demographic metadata was included differed by source and by participant, and the metadata was provided uncurated.

The V and J ends are trimmed by 5 bases and 1 base, leaving 8 bases between them. The CDR3 spans 13 residues, from the cysteine through the phenylalanine. The entry retains the CDR3 DNA only, 39 bases that are in frame from base 1. CDR1 SEHNR and CDR2 FQNEAQ are derived from the germline V gene (reference sequence). Sequencing was carried out using peripheral blood. The chain couples TRBV7-9 to TRBJ1-1, with TRBD1 tentatively as D gene (6 bases match). The clonotype was recovered from a man aged 70 or older with acute or convalescent COVID-19. The CDR3 protein: CASSADRNTEAFF. The nucleotide sequence is TGTGCCAGCAGCGCGGACAGGAACACTGAAGCTTTCTTT. The full variable domain, with segments outside the CDR3 supplied by the reference TRBV7-9 and TRBJ1-1 proteins, appears as DTGVSQNPRHKITKRGQNVTFRCDPISEHNRLYWYRQTLGQGPEFLTYFQNEAQLEKSRLLSDRFSAERPKGSFSTLEIQRTEQGDSAMYLCASSADRNTEAFFGQGTRLTVV.